The text below deals with one T cell receptor (beta chain). Its antigen remains unidentified. With V trimmed by 1 base and J by 2 bases, 3 bases remained unmatched. From germline, CDR1 is MGHRA and CDR2 YSYEKL. The CDR3 spans 15 residues. This entry is derived from a study of beta chain features in type 1 diabetes. About the study: Across every sample, almost 110,000,000 sorted cells were examined in total.

Study conclusions and caveats: When Type 1 diabetes patients were examined, their TCRB CDR3s proved moderately but significantly shorter in all four CD4+ subsets. Any HLA effect on TCRB rearrangement was left unresolved by small sub-analyses. Patients with type 1 diabetes showed fewer VDJ junction insertions and more deletions. Healthy donors had naive, central memory and Treg TCRB repertoires that appeared less similar than those seen among patients.

Expressed TCRB transcripts were sequenced because the isolated RNA had all been reverse transcribed beforehand. Measured with immunoSEQ multiplex PCR; TCRdb has only the in-frame clones, and not every one. Altogether about 160,000 clones are present, almost 65% being singletons, with the ten largest covering 0.08% to 0.095%. The receptor comes from a man aged 30-40 years with type 1 diabetes. The chain carries TRBV4-1 and TRBJ2-7, with 9 bases aligning to TRBD2. Sequencing was carried out using naive CD4+ T cells from blood. The CDR3 here is CASSQVPSGAYEQYF. Written as DNA, the CDR3 is TGCGCCAGCAGCCAAGTGCCTAGCGGGGCCTACGAGCAGTACTTC.